Shown below are 25 T cell receptor beta chains from a single sample sequenced in a study of cytomegalovirus exposure and HLA in healthy donors. Researchers ran the PCR with 60 Vbeta and 13 Jbeta primers. Sequenced by immunoSEQ multiplex PCR; TCRdb stores in-frame clones only, minus some. The data hold around 100,000 clones, with around 75% observed a single time. Specimen: PBMCs. These receptors were collected from a male donor in good health and CMV-seropositive.

This rearrangement joins TRBV10-2 to TRBJ2-7; 7 bases are a match to TRBD2. Germline V lookup: CDR1 WSHSY, CDR2 SAAADI. V was pared by 7 bases and J by 7 bases, with 13 bases of the junction left unmatched. CDR3 length equals 14 residues. In nucleotides, the CDR3 is TGCGCCAGCACCTCGGGGGGTATAAGGGGAGAGCAGTACTTC. It encodes CASTSGGIRGEQYF.

J is TRBJ2-3 and V is TRBV11-2; 9 bases fit TRBD2. This CDR3 is 18 amino acids long. Germline V lookup: CDR1 SGHAT, CDR2 FQNNGV. V was pared by 5 bases and J by 7 bases, with 19 bases of the junction left unmatched. The DNA for the CDR3 is TGTGCCAGCAGCCCCCGAGGCGGTGGGCGGGGGGGCGTAAATACGCAGTATTTT. Amino acids: CASSPRGGGRGGVNTQYF.

The V call is TRBV27, the J call TRBJ2-5; TRBD2 matches 8 bases. This CDR3 region has 17 residues. V lost 4 bases and J lost 7; bases outside the gene matches: 17. Per germline, CDR1 MNHEY and CDR2 SMNVEV (reference sequence). This chain's CDR3 is CASSSLANGGARGTQYF. The CDR3 bases are TGTGCCAGCAGTTCCCTAGCTAACGGGGGGGCCCGGGGGACCCAGTACTTC.

V and J are TRBV5-1 and TRBJ2-7; TRBD1 is a possible D gene (6 bases). CDR1 SGHRS and CDR2 YFSETQ come from the germline V gene. The CDR3 spans 14 residues. With 4 bases removed from V and 1 base from J, the gap between germline ends came to 12 bases. DNA of the CDR3: TGCGCCAGCAGCAAAAGGGACACTTCCTACGAGCAGTACTTC. Encoded protein: CASSKRDTSYEQYF.

Here the CDR3 reads CASSLGPSGGTDTQYF. Written as DNA, the CDR3 is TGTGCCAGCAGCTTAGGCCCTAGCGGGGGCACAGATACGCAGTATTTT. The chain uses TRBV11-3 and TRBJ2-3, with 9 bases that match TRBD2. V lost 1 base to trimming and J lost 1 base; unmatched junction nucleotides: 3. The V gene's germline CDR1 is SGHNT and CDR2 YENEEA. The CDR3 is 16 amino acids.

V gene TRBV7-9 combines with J gene TRBJ2-1; D is ambiguous. This CDR3 spans 14 amino acids. CDR1 and CDR2 (germline): SEHNR, FQNEAQ (reference sequence). V was clipped by 5 bases and J by 7 bases, with 15 bases between them. CDR3 amino acids: CASSLLTDRNEQFF. The CDR3 DNA sequence: TGTGCCAGCAGCCTACTTACCGATCGGAATGAGCAGTTCTTC.

The genes are TRBV30 and TRBJ2-7; D is uncertain. Germline V gene sequence: CDR1 GTSNPN, CDR2 SVGIG (reference sequence). V was trimmed by 1 base and J by 4 bases, leaving 8 bases between them. The CDR3 sequence is 12 residues long. Here the CDR3 reads CAWSAAEYEQYF. The CDR3 DNA sequence: TGTGCCTGGAGTGCTGCCGAGTACGAGCAGTACTTC.

This clone has a single count. The V call is TRBV7-9, the J call TRBJ2-2, with 7 nucleotides matching TRBD2. After removal of 3 bases from V and 3 bases from J, the junction contained 7 bases not matched to a gene. Germline CDR1 and CDR2: SEHNR and FQNEAQ (reference sequence). The CDR3 is made up of 16 amino acids. CDR3 protein: CASSLMTSTHTGELFF. CDR3 sequence (DNA): TGTGCCAGCAGCTTGATGACTAGCACACACACCGGGGAGCTGTTTTTT.

This chain's CDR3 is CASSQVLAGGFQETQYF. In DNA form, the CDR3 reads TGCGCCAGCAGCCAAGTTCTAGCGGGGGGTTTTCAAGAGACCCAGTACTTC. The chain links TRBV4-3 to TRBJ2-5; 11 nucleotides line up with TRBD2. Germline V gene data show CDR1 as LGHNA and CDR2 as YSLEER. The CDR3 covers 17 residues. The V gene end was trimmed by 1 base and the J gene end by 2 bases; junction bases not matched to a gene: 6.

This chain links TRBV6-5 with TRBJ1-6, with unresolved D. This CDR3 is 16 amino acids long. The germline CDR1 and CDR2 sequences are MNHEY and SVGAGI. V was shortened by 4 bases and J by 9 bases, with 19 bases between the two germline ends. The DNA of the CDR3 is TGTGCCAGCAGTTTCACTCCGGGAAGAGAAGGTTCACCCCTCCACTTT. Its protein is CASSFTPGREGSPLHF.

The V and J genes are TRBV19 and TRBJ2-1; weak D call: TRBD2 (5 bases). V lost 7 bases to trimming and J lost 0 bases, with 10 bases between them. CDR3 length equals 14 residues. The V gene's germline CDR1 is LNHDA and CDR2 SQIVND (reference sequence). The CDR3 reads CASTDSPSYNEQFF. The CDR3, as DNA: TGTGCCAGTACGGACTCCCCCTCCTACAATGAGCAGTTCTTC.

This clone was detected once. This chain connects TRBV7-3 to TRBJ2-7; TRBD1 matches at 11 bases. J lost 5 bases, V lost 5 bases, and 8 bases had no gene match. Germline V CDR1 and CDR2: SGHTA, FQGTGA. This CDR3 is built from 15 residues. CDR3 coding DNA: TGTGCCAGCAGCCATGGACAGGGGGCCGGCCACGAGCAGTACTTC. Residues: CASSHGQGAGHEQYF.

The V gene is TRBV5-8, the J gene TRBJ2-7; 12 bases map to TRBD2. With V trimmed by 4 bases and J by 5 bases, 13 bases remained unmatched. The CDR3 runs to 17 residues. Per the germline V gene, CDR1 is SGHTS and CDR2 is YDEGEE. Here the CDR3 reads CASSRTWTSGAPHEQYF. The CDR3 nucleotides are TGTGCCAGCAGCCGTACTTGGACTAGCGGGGCTCCCCACGAGCAGTACTTC.

CDR3 coding DNA: TGTGCCATAGCAGGCTCTGGAAACACCATATATTTT. Its protein is CAIAGSGNTIYF. The V call is TRBV10-3, the J call TRBJ1-3; D gene ambiguous. The CDR3 consists of 12 residues. CDR1 ENHRY and CDR2 SYGVKD come from the germline V gene. V was clipped by 9 bases and J by 0 bases, with 6 bases between them.

The chain couples TRBV7-2 to TRBJ2-3; the match to TRBD1 covers 7 bases. The CDR3 spans 13 residues. Germline trimming cut 3 bases from V and 5 bases from J; bases unmatched to any gene: 2. Germline V gene sequence: CDR1 SGHTA, CDR2 FQGNSA. This chain's CDR3 is CASSFHRGDTQYF. The CDR3 DNA sequence: TGTGCCAGCAGCTTCCACAGGGGAGATACGCAGTATTTT. Full variable domain (missing parts from reference TRBV7-2 and TRBJ2-3): GAGVSQSPSNKVTEKGKDVELRCDPISGHTALYWYRQSLGQGLEFLIYFQGNSAPDKSGLPSDRFSAERTGGSVSTLTIQRTQQEDSAVYLCASSFHRGDTQYFGPGTRLTVL.

The rearrangement joins TRBV7-8 to TRBJ2-7, with 7 nucleotides matching TRBD1. The CDR3 covers 16 residues. Germline V CDR1 and CDR2: SGHVS, FQNEAQ. Trimming took 4 bases from V and 4 from J; bases not matched to a gene: 13. Here the CDR3 reads CASSSDGWDSRYEQYF. In DNA form, the CDR3 reads TGTGCCAGCAGCTCGGACGGATGGGACAGCCGGTACGAGCAGTACTTC.

The chain links TRBV5-1 to TRBJ2-3; tentatively, D is TRBD1 (6 bases). CDR3 length equals 16 residues. Germline V gene sequence: CDR1 SGHRS, CDR2 YFSETQ. V gave up 4 bases and J gave up 0 bases, with 15 bases separating them. For the CDR3, the DNA is TGCGCCAGCAGCCTCGCGGACAGTCCTAGCACAGATACGCAGTATTTT. This codes for CASSLADSPSTDTQYF.

This chain uses TRBV28 with TRBJ2-2, with D tentatively TRBD2 (6 bases). V gave up 3 bases and J gave up 3 bases, with 20 bases separating them. The CDR3 has 18 residues. Germline values: CDR1 MDHEN, CDR2 SYDVKM. In DNA, the CDR3 is TGTGCCAGCAGTTTTGTGTTATCGGGGGTGAGGGACACCGGGGAGCTGTTTTTT. It yields the protein CASSFVLSGVRDTGELFF.

This rearrangement joins TRBV5-1 to TRBJ2-5; 16 bases fit TRBD2. Trimming cost V 7 bases and J 1 base; bases outside gene matches: 16. Germline CDR1 SGHRS, CDR2 YFSETQ. CDR3 length: 20 residues. The CDR3 sequence: CASGRLTLGTSGGAQETQYF. The CDR3, as DNA: TGCGCCAGCGGCCGGTTGACACTTGGGACTAGCGGGGGGGCCCAAGAGACCCAGTACTTC.

The genes are TRBV5-1 and TRBJ2-7; 10 nucleotides agree with TRBD2. CDR1 SGHRS and CDR2 YFSETQ come from the germline V gene. The CDR3 has 17 amino acids. After removal of 3 bases from V and 5 bases from J, the junction contained 14 bases not matched to a gene. The CDR3 DNA reads TGCGCCAGCAGCTCCCCTAGCGGGGGCCCCATCAGGAACGAGCAGTACTTC. Protein: CASSSPSGGPIRNEQYF.

This clone was observed a handful of times. The chain joins TRBV5-1 to TRBJ1-1, with 10 bases fitting TRBD1. CDR3 length equals 14 residues. Germline V lookup: CDR1 SGHRS, CDR2 YFSETQ. V gave up 3 bases and J gave up 6 bases; unmatched junction bases: 5. CDR3 residues: CASSSGQGTPEAFF. In nucleotides, the CDR3 is TGCGCCAGCAGCTCGGGACAGGGGACCCCTGAAGCTTTCTTT. Full variable domain (missing parts from reference TRBV5-1 and TRBJ1-1): KAGVTQTPRYLIKTRGQQVTLSCSPISGHRSVSWYQQTPGQGLQFLFEYFSETQRNKGNFPGRFSGRQFSNSRSEMNVSTLELGDSALYLCASSSGQGTPEAFFGQGTRLTVV.

This clone was seen a few times. This chain uses TRBV2 with TRBJ2-1, with D possibly being TRBD1 (5 bases). This CDR3 spans 15 amino acids. CDR1 is SNHLY and CDR2 is FYNNEI in the germline V gene. Trimming left V 3 bases short and J 4 bases short, with 13 bases between. CDR3 sequence: CASSEGRVTYNEQFF. The CDR3 DNA follows: TGTGCCAGCAGTGAGGGCAGGGTGACATACAATGAGCAGTTCTTC.

This clone appeared a few times. The chain carries TRBV11-3 and TRBJ2-7, with 7 bases lining up with TRBD2. Looked up from germline, CDR1 is SGHNT and CDR2 is YENEEA. V was clipped by 4 bases and J by 1 base; unmatched bases: 19. The CDR3 totals 19 residues. CDR3 sequence (DNA): TGTGCCAGCAGCTCCCCGGGGAGGGGCTCAACAACCTCGTCCTACGAGCAGTACTTC. It yields the protein CASSSPGRGSTTSSYEQYF. Combining the CDR3 with reference TRBV11-3 and TRBJ2-7 gives the whole variable domain EAGVVQSPRYKIIEKKQPVAFWCNPISGHNTLYWYLQNLGQGPELLIRYENEEAVDDSQLPKDRFSAERLKGVDSTLKIQPAELGDSAVYLCASSSPGRGSTTSSYEQYFGPGTRLTVT.

Concerning this clone itself: A junction end diverges from the germline sequence, so it may reflect a read error. CDR3 amino acids: CTSSQDLEGYTF. CDR3 nucleotide sequence: TGTACCAGCAGCCAAGATCTTGAGGGCTACACCTTC. The V and J genes are TRBV4-2 and TRBJ1-2, with D unresolved. The length of the CDR3 is 12 residues. Germline V gene sequence: CDR1 LGHNA, CDR2 YNFKEQ.

This chain links TRBV30 with TRBJ1-1; D uncertain. Trimming pared 0 bases from V and 6 bases from J, leaving 20 bases between. Germline V gene lookup returns CDR1 GTSNPN and CDR2 SVGIG (reference sequence). The CDR3 has 16 amino acids. Here the CDR3 DNA reads TGTGCCTGGAGTGTACGGGATCCGGGAAGCCGCGCTGAAGCTTTCTTT. This sequence encodes CAWSVRDPGSRAEAFF. Full variable domain (remainder filled in from reference TRBV30 and TRBJ1-1): SQTIHQWPATLVQPVGSPLSLECTVEGTSNPNLYWYRQAAGRGLQLLFYSVGIGQISSEVPQNLSASRPQDRQFILSSKKLLLSDSGFYLCAWSVRDPGSRAEAFFGQGTRLTVV.